A selection of T cell receptor beta chains follows, all from one sample in a study of blood T cell repertoires in COVID-19. Using immunoSEQ multiplex PCR, the repertoire was profiled, and TCRdb retains in-frame clones only, with some absent. The sample holds approximately 330,000 clones, approximately 83% seen once. The specimen sequenced was PBMCs or T cells enriched from blood (not recorded which). Receptors were obtained from a woman aged 40 to 49 with acute COVID-19. CDR3s include the opening cysteine and the closing phenylalanine or tryptophan. The D gene is left open where the match is weak. A row's size may be missing; if present it is once, few, many or a size class.

size,J,V,D,CDR3,DNA
.,TRBJ2-6,TRBV5-1,TRBD1,CASRLGPGTGGSGANVLTF,TGCGCCAGCAGGTTAGGTCCCGGGACAGGGGGCAGTGGGGCCAACGTCCTGACTTTC
.,TRBJ1-5,TRBV28,.,CASSGGAAGLFVAQHF,TGTGCCAGCAGTGGGGGGGCGGCAGGACTTTTCGTGGCCCAGCATTTT
.,TRBJ2-5,TRBV10-3,TRBD1,CAISLGQGDEETQYF,TGTGCCATCTCCCTGGGACAGGGGGACGAAGAGACCCAGTACTTC
.,TRBJ2-2,TRBV19,TRBD2,CASSIDPTSGTLTGELFF,TGTGCCAGTAGTATAGATCCTACTAGCGGGACTCTCACCGGGGAGCTGTTTTTT
.,TRBJ2-3,TRBV7-2,TRBD2,CASSRGGSIDTQYF,TGTGCCAGCAGCCGGGGGGGTAGTATAGATACGCAGTATTTT
few,TRBJ1-1,TRBV7-9,.,CASSAQDRTEAFF,TGTGCCAGCAGCGCACAAGACAGGACGGAAGCTTTCTTT
once,TRBJ2-7,TRBV7-2,.,CASSSIQGGEQYF,TGTGCCAGCAGCTCAATTCAGGGGGGCGAGCAGTACTTC
.,TRBJ2-1,TRBV2,TRBD2,CASSPGLAGYNEQFF,TGTGCCAGCAGTCCTGGACTAGCCGGGTACAATGAGCAGTTCTTC
.,TRBJ2-5,TRBV6-6,TRBD1,CASSGRTGGGETQYF,TGTGCCAGCAGTGGAAGGACAGGGGGCGGGGAGACCCAGTACTTC
.,TRBJ2-3,TRBV5-1,TRBD2,CASSLASGPSTDTQYF,TGCGCCAGCAGCTTGGCTAGCGGCCCTAGCACAGATACGCAGTATTTT
.,TRBJ2-5,TRBV4-3,.,CASSRERAGRETQYF,TGCGCCAGCAGCCGCGAACGGGCAGGGAGGGAGACCCAGTACTTC
.,TRBJ2-3,TRBV4-2,TRBD2,CASSQDQRTSGGPDTQYF,TGTGCCAGCAGCCAAGATCAAAGGACTAGCGGGGGGCCGGATACGCAGTATTTT
.,TRBJ1-2,TRBV6-5,TRBD1,CASSSGQGAIYGYTF,TGTGCCAGCAGTTCGGGACAGGGGGCAATCTATGGCTACACCTTC
.,TRBJ2-5,TRBV7-3,TRBD1,CASSLNAGTGKTQYF,TGTGCCAGCAGCTTAAACGCCGGGACAGGGAAGACCCAGTACTTC
once,TRBJ2-1,TRBV7-8,.,CASSLVFASPSNEQFF,TGTGCCAGCAGCTTAGTTTTCGCTAGCCCCTCGAATGAGCAGTTCTTC
.,TRBJ2-3,TRBV10-3,TRBD2,CAARPHLAGAGTDTQYF,TGTGCCGCCCGACCGCATCTAGCGGGAGCCGGCACAGATACGCAGTATTTT